This T cell receptor (beta chain) emerged from a study of blood T cell repertoires in COVID-19. Profiling relied on immunoSEQ multiplex PCR, and the TCRdb table lists in-frame clones only, not all of them. The sample has 300,000 to 350,000 clones; about 90% are singletons. The ends lost 7 bases at V and 0 bases at J; junction bases unmatched: 8. CDR3 length: 15 residues. The V gene's germline CDR1 is SEHNR and CDR2 FQNEAQ (reference sequence). V and J are TRBV7-9 and TRBJ2-7, with 8 bases identical to TRBD1. The origin of this receptor is a woman between 18 and 30 years old with acute COVID-19. The sample taken for sequencing was PBMCs or T cells enriched from blood (not recorded which). The chain's CDR3 is CASNSPGTGSYEQYF. CDR3 nucleotides: TGTGCCAGCAACTCCCCCGGGACAGGCTCCTACGAGCAGTACTTC. Full variable domain (missing parts from reference TRBV7-9 and TRBJ2-7): DTGVSQNPRHKITKRGQNVTFRCDPISEHNRLYWYRQTLGQGPEFLTYFQNEAQLEKSRLLSDRFSAERPKGSFSTLEIQRTEQGDSAMYLCASNSPGTGSYEQYFGPGTRLTVT.